These 9 T cell receptor beta chains originate from one sample sequenced in a study of control samples from healthy donors and cancer patients. Assay: immunoSEQ multiplex PCR; the TCRdb copy retains only in-frame clones and omits some. This table holds more than 95,000 clones, almost 95% found once. Sequencing was done on a sample of PBMCs. Receptors originate from an elderly man with head and neck cancer.

This chain links TRBV7-9 with TRBJ2-6, with D tentatively TRBD1 or TRBD2 (5 bases each). Germline values: CDR1 SEHNR, CDR2 FQNEAQ (reference sequence). CDR3 size: 16 residues. V was cut by 5 bases and J by 2 bases, with 13 bases left in between. The CDR3 DNA sequence: TGTGCCAGCAGCCGAGGGCCAGGGACTGGGGCCAACGTCCTGACTTTC. Its translation: CASSRGPGTGANVLTF.

This chain links TRBV4-3 with TRBJ1-3; no firm D call. Looked up from germline, CDR1 is LGHNA and CDR2 is YSLEER. Trimming stripped 3 bases from V and 1 base from J, with 10 bases between. This CDR3 contains 15 residues. The CDR3: CASSQDGQSGNTIYF. The DNA for the CDR3 is TGCGCCAGCAGCCAGGACGGCCAGTCTGGAAACACCATATATTTT.

CDR3 residues: CASSEYAPRGAPNYGYTF. The CDR3 nucleotides are TGTGCCAGCAGTGAATATGCCCCACGGGGGGCGCCTAACTATGGCTACACCTTC. The gene calls are TRBV25-1 and TRBJ1-2, with TRBD1 as a possible D gene (6 bases). The length of the CDR3 is 18 residues. Between the trimmed V and J ends, which lost 0 bases and 0 bases, there was a span of 17 bases. Germline CDR1 reads MGHDK; CDR2 reads SYGVNS.

The chain couples TRBV7-9 to TRBJ2-2; 11 nucleotides align to TRBD2. This CDR3 region has 14 residues. The J segment lost 2 bases and the V segment lost 9 bases, leaving 2 bases of the junction unmatched. Germline lookup yields CDR1 SEHNR and CDR2 FQNEAQ (reference sequence). CDR3 amino acids: CASTSGSNTGELFF. CDR3 in DNA: TGTGCCAGTACTAGCGGGAGTAACACCGGGGAGCTGTTTTTT.

The table lists this clone with a count of one. Written as DNA, the CDR3 is TGTGCCAGTAATTGGGGCAACACTGAAGCTTTCTTT. Translation: CASNWGNTEAFF. The chain uses TRBV19 and TRBJ1-1; the D gene is possibly TRBD1 (5 bases). Looked up from germline, CDR1 is LNHDA and CDR2 is SQIVND (reference sequence). This CDR3 is 12 amino acids long. Trimming cost V 7 bases and J 2 bases, with 8 bases left between them.

This chain uses TRBV19 with TRBJ2-2; 12 bases line up with TRBD2. The CDR3 consists of 15 residues. V trimming: 7 bases; J trimming: 6 bases; junction bases outside the gene matches: 6. Germline values: CDR1 LNHDA, CDR2 SQIVND (reference sequence). This CDR3 reads CASNLAGGPAGELFF. The CDR3 DNA reads as TGTGCCAGTAACCTAGCGGGAGGGCCCGCCGGGGAGCTGTTTTTT.

CDR3 DNA: TGTGCCAGCAGCTTGAGTGGGGGACAGTCCCCCATGGATACGCAGTATTTT. Its protein is CASSLSGGQSPMDTQYF. The chain joins TRBV5-5 to TRBJ2-3; 7 bases are a match to TRBD1. J gave up 6 bases and V 1 base, and 14 bases lay outside the gene matches. Germline CDR1 reads SGHKS; CDR2 reads YYEKEE (reference sequence). The CDR3 is 17 residues long.

V gene TRBV4-1 combines with J gene TRBJ2-1; D is possibly TRBD2 (8 bases). Germline V gene data show CDR1 as MGHRA and CDR2 as YSYEKL. V was cut by 4 bases and J by 9 bases, with 25 bases left in between. The CDR3 length is 17 residues. This chain's CDR3 is CASSRAGASGQGGEQFF. The CDR3 nucleotides are TGCGCCAGCAGCCGAGCCGGGGCTAGCGGGCAGGGGGGTGAGCAGTTCTTC.

This chain links TRBV7-5 with TRBJ2-7; the table's TRBD1 call for D was not verified on the DNA. TRBV7-5 is given as a pseudogene. CDR3 length: 13 amino acids. The CDR3 DNA sequence: TGTGTCAGAAGCTTATACAGAACCTACGAGCAGTACTTC. Protein: CVRSLYRTYEQYF.